These 23 T cell receptor beta chains came from one sample sequenced in a study of immune heterogeneity within non-small cell lung tumors. Template material comprised bulk tumor genomic DNA at 550 to 650 ng per sample. Each primary tumor yielded several biopsies, collected far apart from one another at surgery. Patients had untreated, newly diagnosed non-small cell lung cancer and underwent curative surgery. CDR3 of TCR beta was amplified by multiplex PCR that used 32 V and 13 J primers. TCRdb reanalysed the multiplex PCR reads using MiXCR and keeps one entry per CDR3 protein. This sample has more than 1,500 distinct CDR3 sequences, with 25% to 30% found just once. The sequencing input was lung tumor tissue. The origin of the receptors is a woman in her forties or fifties with non-small cell lung cancer.

Points on this clonotype: The junction departs from the called germline gene at one end, perhaps through a read error. The chain employs TRBV27 and TRBJ2-6; perhaps TRBD1 as D (5 bases). Germline loops: CDR1 MNHEY, CDR2 SMNVEV (reference sequence). This CDR3 is built from 15 residues. CDR3 residues: CASSSLAFGANVLNF. DNA of the CDR3: TGTGCCAGCAGTTCGCTGGCTTTTGGGGCCAACGTCCTGAATTTC. The entire variable domain, with the rest obtained from reference TRBV27 and TRBJ2-6, is as follows: EAQVTQNPRYLITVTGKKLTVTCSQNMNHEYMSWYRQDPGLGLRQIYYSMNVEVTDKGDVPEGYKVSRKEKRNFPLILESPSPNQTSLYFCASSSLAFGANVLNFGAGSRLTVL.

V usage is TRBV7-8 and J usage is TRBJ1-5, with 8 bases fitting TRBD1. The germline gives CDR1 SGHVS, CDR2 FQNEAQ. CDR3 length: 18 amino acids. Trimming took 5 bases from V and 0 from J; bases not matched to a gene: 12. The CDR3 spells CASSQYEDRAYSNQPQHF. In DNA, the CDR3 is TGTGCCAGCAGCCAATACGAGGACAGGGCGTATAGCAATCAGCCCCAGCATTTT.

This clonotype was found a few times. The chain employs TRBV7-9 and TRBJ2-1, with D possibly being TRBD1 (6 bases). Per the germline V gene, CDR1 is SEHNR and CDR2 is FQNEAQ (reference sequence). With 5 bases removed from V and 5 bases from J, the gap between germline ends came to 13 bases. The CDR3 loop spans 14 amino acids. The DNA for the CDR3 is TGTGCCAGCAGCCCTCATACAGGGAACAATGAGCAGTTCTTC. Translation gives CASSPHTGNNEQFF.

The CDR3 is CASRTGAGELFF. Here the CDR3 DNA reads TGTGCCAGCAGGACAGGGGCCGGGGAGCTGTTTTTT. This sequence joins TRBV11-3 and TRBJ2-2; 8 bases fit TRBD1. CDR3 length: 12 residues. Germline CDR1 is SGHNT and CDR2 is YENEEA. Trimming took 6 bases from V and 6 from J; bases not matched to a gene: 0.

This clonotype is categorized as large. The chain couples TRBV30 to TRBJ2-7; D possibly uses TRBD1 or TRBD2 (5 bases each). CDR1 and CDR2 (germline): GTSNPN, SVGIG (reference sequence). The CDR3 contains 13 residues. The V end was cut by 3 bases, the J end by 1 base, with 10 bases between. The chain's CDR3 is CAWRGDPSYEQYF. CDR3 nucleotides: TGTGCCTGGAGAGGGGACCCTTCCTACGAGCAGTACTTC.

There are a few counts of this clonotype. This chain uses TRBV2 with TRBJ1-4, with 7 bases aligning to TRBD1. The CDR3 runs 14 residues. The ends lost 4 bases at V and 8 bases at J; junction bases unmatched: 7. In germline, CDR1 is SNHLY, CDR2 FYNNEI. This chain's CDR3 is CASSATGLREKLFF. As DNA, the CDR3 is TGTGCCAGCAGTGCGACAGGGTTGAGGGAAAAACTGTTTTTT.

V gene TRBV9 combines with J gene TRBJ2-7; 9 nucleotides match TRBD1. This CDR3 contains 14 residues. V dropped 4 bases and J dropped 5; count of bases not matched to a gene: 7. Germline lookup yields CDR1 SGDLS and CDR2 YYNGEE. CDR3 nucleotides: TGTGCCAGCAGCCCCGGGACAGGGATCAACGAGCAGTACTTC. Translated, it gives CASSPGTGINEQYF.

A few counts support this clonotype. This chain joins TRBV18 and TRBJ2-3; 10 nucleotides match TRBD2. V was pared by 6 bases and J by 3 bases, with 9 bases of the junction left unmatched. Germline values: CDR1 KGHSH, CDR2 LQKENI. The CDR3 contains 16 residues. CDR3 loop: CASSRGASGRTDTQYF. CDR3 nucleotides: TGTGCCAGCTCCCGGGGAGCTAGCGGGAGAACAGATACGCAGTATTTT.

The J gene is TRBJ2-7, the V gene TRBV20-1, with 11 bases identical to TRBD2. J lost 3 bases, V lost 0 bases, and 7 bases had no gene match. The CDR3 extends over 16 amino acids. Germline CDR1 is DFQATT and CDR2 is SNEGSKA (reference sequence). The CDR3 DNA reads TGCAGTGCTAGAGATCCGACTAGCGGGGCTGGCTACGAGCAGTACTTC. Translating gives CSARDPTSGAGYEQYF.

The chain couples TRBV7-9 to TRBJ1-4; a possible D gene is TRBD1 (6 bases). The V and J ends lost 5 bases and 4 bases respectively, with 14 bases between them. The CDR3 is made up of 15 amino acids. CDR1 is SEHNR and CDR2 is FQNEAQ in the germline V gene (reference sequence). The chain's CDR3 is CASSTRTASNEKLFF. The CDR3 DNA is TGTGCCAGCAGCACCAGGACAGCGAGTAATGAAAAACTGTTTTTT.

This clonotype occurred a few times. The chain recombines TRBV13 with TRBJ2-7; unclear D gene. CDR1 PRHDT and CDR2 FYEKMQ come from the germline V gene (reference sequence). With 2 bases removed from V and 7 bases from J, the gap between germline ends came to 6 bases. The CDR3 is 11 residues long. Here the CDR3 reads CASSLHGEQYF. The CDR3 DNA is TGTGCCAGCAGCTTACATGGGGAGCAGTACTTC.

By proportion, this clonotype is large. The chain joins TRBV5-1 to TRBJ2-7, with TRBD2 matching over 8 bases. The CDR3 totals 14 residues. V lost 0 bases to trimming and J lost 3 bases; unmatched junction nucleotides: 2. Germline CDR1 and CDR2: SGHRS and YFSETQ. CDR3 in DNA: TGCGCCAGCAGCTTGGGCGGGGGGCTCTACGAGCAGTACTTC. This gives the protein CASSLGGGLYEQYF.

The chain recombines TRBV4-1 with TRBJ1-1, with 8 bases lining up with TRBD1. From germline, CDR1 is MGHRA and CDR2 YSYEKL. The J segment lost 1 base and the V segment lost 0 bases, leaving 10 bases of the junction unmatched. There are 18 residues in the CDR3. CDR3 nucleotide sequence: TGCGCCAGCAGCCAAGATGGCACTCGGACAGGGCCGAACACTGAAGCTTTCTTT. It yields the protein CASSQDGTRTGPNTEAFF.

The chain uses TRBV19 and TRBJ2-2; D might be TRBD1 (6 bases). The CDR3 has 14 amino acids. CDR1 is LNHDA and CDR2 is SQIVND in the germline V gene (reference sequence). The V end lost 6 bases, the J end lost 0 bases, and 8 bases lay between the germline ends. As DNA, the CDR3 is TGTGCCAGTAGGGGACATACGAACACCGGGGAGCTGTTTTTT. Its protein is CASRGHTNTGELFF.

This clonotype counts as large. The CDR3: CSAQEGGLGGYTF. For the CDR3, the DNA is TGCAGTGCCCAAGAGGGGGGTCTTGGGGGCTACACCTTC. The chain has TRBV20-1 and TRBJ1-2, with a possible D match to TRBD1 (6 bases). V lost 6 bases and J 8 bases, leaving 19 bases between the germline ends. Looked up from germline, CDR1 is DFQATT and CDR2 is SNEGSKA (reference sequence). The CDR3 is 13 amino acids.

The rearrangement joins TRBV4-1 to TRBJ1-3; 7 bases line up with TRBD1. V dropped 1 base and J dropped 4; count of bases not matched to a gene: 7. Germline loops: CDR1 MGHRA, CDR2 YSYEKL. The CDR3 runs 16 residues. This CDR3 is CASSQGATGTGNTIYF. The CDR3 DNA reads as TGCGCCAGCAGCCAAGGCGCGACAGGGACGGGAAACACCATATATTTT.

Judged by abundance, this clonotype is medium-sized. The genes are TRBV28 and TRBJ1-5; D is uncertain. Germline assignment: CDR1 MDHEN and CDR2 SYDVKM. This CDR3 region has 14 residues. The germline V and J ends were trimmed by 3 bases and 7 bases, with 13 bases remaining between them. Here the CDR3 reads CASSFPGYNQPQHF. CDR3 nucleotide sequence: TGTGCCAGCAGTTTCCCCGGGTATAACCAGCCCCAGCATTTT.

This chain joins TRBV7-8 and TRBJ1-5; 9 positions match TRBD1. Per germline, CDR1 SGHVS and CDR2 FQNEAQ. The CDR3 is made up of 15 amino acids. V shed 4 bases, J shed 6 bases, and the junction held 7 bases outside the gene matches. The CDR3 here is CASSSSGQGFQPQHF. CDR3 in DNA: TGTGCCAGCAGCTCATCGGGACAGGGCTTTCAGCCCCAGCATTTT. The entire variable domain, with the rest obtained from reference TRBV7-8 and TRBJ1-5, is as follows: GAGVSQSPRYKVAKRGQDVALRCDPISGHVSLFWYQQALGQGPEFLTYFQNEAQLDKSGLPSDRFFAERPEGSVSTLKIQRTQQEDSAVYLCASSSSGQGFQPQHFGDGTRLSIL.

The V and J genes are TRBV24-1 and TRBJ2-2; 8 bases fit TRBD1. V gave up 10 bases and J gave up 0 bases; unmatched junction bases: 3. The germline V gene encodes CDR1 KGHDR and CDR2 SFDVKD. This CDR3 contains 14 residues. The CDR3 here is CATNRGANTGELFF. The CDR3 bases are TGTGCCACAAACAGGGGGGCGAACACCGGGGAGCTGTTTTTT.

Here the CDR3 DNA reads TGTGCCAGCAGCCGGGGGCATTCGGCCTACAATGAGCAGTTCTTC. Translated, it gives CASSRGHSAYNEQFF. The J gene is TRBJ2-1, the V gene TRBV7-3; D is perhaps TRBD1 or TRBD2 (6 bases each). In germline, CDR1 is SGHTA, CDR2 FQGTGA. The germline V and J ends were trimmed by 5 bases and 2 bases, with 13 bases remaining between them. There are 15 residues in the CDR3.

Remarks on this clonotype: Possible read error: a much larger clone is one base away. The CDR3 reads CASSYRPRSGDTIYF. Written as DNA, the CDR3 is TGTGCCAGCAGTTACAGGCCCCGCTCTGGAGACACCATATATTTT. The chain carries TRBV6-5 and TRBJ1-3; unclear D gene. The CDR3 loop spans 15 amino acids. CDR1 is MNHEY, CDR2 SVGAGI, per germline.

The table lists this clonotype with a few counts. The chain joins TRBV25-1 to TRBJ1-2; D gene unclear. The V end was cut by 6 bases, the J end by 4 bases, with 12 bases between. This CDR3 has 13 amino acids. Germline V gene lookup returns CDR1 MGHDK and CDR2 SYGVNS. The CDR3 nucleotides are TGTGCCAGCAGGGATGACGGAGGCTATGGCTACACCTTC. Translation gives CASRDDGGYGYTF.

About this clonotype itself: Since a much larger clone is just one base distant, this may be a read error. The chain employs TRBV27 and TRBJ2-2, with 8 bases that match TRBD1. The length of the CDR3 is 15 residues. From germline, CDR1 is MNHEY and CDR2 SMNVEV (reference sequence). Here the CDR3 reads CDSSFRGQGTGELFF. CDR3 in DNA: TGTGACAGCAGTTTCCGCGGACAGGGCACCGGGGAGCTGTTTTTT.